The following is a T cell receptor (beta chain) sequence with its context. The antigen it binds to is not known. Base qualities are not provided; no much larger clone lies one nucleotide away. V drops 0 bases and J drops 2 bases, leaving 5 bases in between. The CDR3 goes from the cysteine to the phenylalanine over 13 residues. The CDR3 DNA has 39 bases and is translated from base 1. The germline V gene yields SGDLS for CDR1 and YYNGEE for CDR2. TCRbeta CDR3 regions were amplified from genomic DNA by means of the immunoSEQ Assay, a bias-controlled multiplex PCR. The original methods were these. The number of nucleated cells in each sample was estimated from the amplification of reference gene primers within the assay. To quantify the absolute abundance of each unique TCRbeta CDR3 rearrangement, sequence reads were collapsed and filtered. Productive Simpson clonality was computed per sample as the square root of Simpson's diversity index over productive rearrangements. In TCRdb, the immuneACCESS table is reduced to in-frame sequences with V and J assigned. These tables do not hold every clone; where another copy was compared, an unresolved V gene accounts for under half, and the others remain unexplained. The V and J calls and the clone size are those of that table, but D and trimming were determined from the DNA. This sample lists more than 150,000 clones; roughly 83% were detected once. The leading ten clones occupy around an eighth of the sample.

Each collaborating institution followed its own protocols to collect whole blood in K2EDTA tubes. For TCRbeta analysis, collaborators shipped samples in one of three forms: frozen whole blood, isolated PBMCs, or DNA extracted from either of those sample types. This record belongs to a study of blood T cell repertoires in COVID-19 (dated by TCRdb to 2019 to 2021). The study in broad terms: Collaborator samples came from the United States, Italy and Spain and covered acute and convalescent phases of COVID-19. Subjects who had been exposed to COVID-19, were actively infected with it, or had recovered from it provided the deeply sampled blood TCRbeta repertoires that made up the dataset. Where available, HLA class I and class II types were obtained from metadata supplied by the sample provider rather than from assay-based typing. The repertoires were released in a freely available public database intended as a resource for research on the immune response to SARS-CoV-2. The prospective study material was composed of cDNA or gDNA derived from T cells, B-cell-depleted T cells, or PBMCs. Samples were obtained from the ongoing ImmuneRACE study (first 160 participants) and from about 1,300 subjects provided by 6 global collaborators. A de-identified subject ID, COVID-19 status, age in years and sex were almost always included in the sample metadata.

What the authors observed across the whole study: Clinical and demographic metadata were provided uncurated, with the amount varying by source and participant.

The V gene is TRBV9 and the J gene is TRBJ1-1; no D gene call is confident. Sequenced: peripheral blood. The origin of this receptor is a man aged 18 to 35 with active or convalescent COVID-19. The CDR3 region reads CASSVGPNTEAFF. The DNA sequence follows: TGTGCCAGCAGCGTAGGTCCAAACACTGAAGCTTTCTTT.